The clone carrying this T cell receptor (beta chain) has more than one count but fewer than ten. Participants were aged about 18 to 95 years, lived in 20 to 30 US areas, and enrolled virtually. This CDR3 comprises 17 residues. Germline lookup yields CDR1 SGHRS and CDR2 YFSETQ. V was cut by 1 base and J by 4 bases, with 18 bases left in between. This sample is part of a study of blood T cell repertoires in COVID-19. Clones were read by immunoSEQ multiplex PCR, and TCRdb kept only the in-frame ones, dropping some. The data show over 200,000 clones, 81% seen once. This receptor was obtained from a woman aged 45 to 65 with acute COVID-19. The specimen sequenced was PBMCs or T cells enriched from blood (not recorded which). This chain joins TRBV5-1 and TRBJ2-1; no reliable D call. This CDR3 is CASSLLTSQAMYNEQFF. The CDR3 coding sequence is TGCGCCAGCAGCTTGTTAACCAGTCAGGCTATGTACAATGAGCAGTTCTTC.